These 5 T cell receptor beta chains were all obtained from the same sample, sequenced in a study of blood T cell repertoires in COVID-19. TCRdb's copy holds only in-frame clones and misses some; the assay was immunoSEQ multiplex PCR. Here the sample spans over 250,000 clones, 88% being singletons. Input material: peripheral blood. All receptors derive from a woman aged 40 to 55 who had recovered from COVID-19.

The rearrangement joins TRBV5-1 to TRBJ2-2; 8 bases are a match to TRBD1. CDR3 length: 17 amino acids. Germline CDR1 SGHRS, CDR2 YFSETQ. The V segment lost 6 bases and the J segment 5 bases; nucleotides outside the gene matches: 15. This CDR3 is CASTPLGAGGRTGELFF. CDR3 coding DNA: TGCGCCAGCACCCCCCTAGGGGCAGGGGGCCGGACCGGGGAGCTGTTTTTT.

The V call is TRBV7-9, the J call TRBJ1-2; D is possibly TRBD1 (5 bases). This CDR3 region has 13 residues. With 4 bases removed from V and 7 bases from J, the gap between germline ends came to 13 bases. The germline CDR1 and CDR2 sequences are SEHNR and FQNEAQ (reference sequence). The CDR3 sequence: CASSSRVLGGYTF. CDR3 sequence (DNA): TGTGCCAGCAGCTCCAGGGTGTTAGGTGGCTACACCTTC.

CDR3 nucleotide sequence: TGCAGCGCCAGAAAAGGACAAGGCGAGCAGTACTTC. This encodes CSARKGQGEQYF. The V and J genes are TRBV29-1 and TRBJ2-7, with a weak D call TRBD1 (5 bases). The CDR3 sequence is 12 residues long. V lost 7 bases to trimming and J lost 6 bases, with 16 bases between them. CDR1 is SQVTM and CDR2 is ANQGSEA in the germline V gene.

The chain recombines TRBV11-3 with TRBJ2-1, with 7 bases lining up with TRBD2. Trimming cost V 0 bases and J 4 bases; bases outside gene matches: 3. Germline V gene data show CDR1 as SGHNT and CDR2 as YENEEA. The length of the CDR3 is 15 residues. The CDR3: CASSLEGGSYNEQFF. The CDR3 DNA reads TGTGCCAGCAGCTTAGAGGGCGGGAGTTACAATGAGCAGTTCTTC.

This chain uses TRBV19 with TRBJ2-1; a possible D gene is TRBD2 (6 bases). CDR1 is LNHDA, CDR2 SQIVND, per germline (reference sequence). V lost 1 base and J lost 7, with 14 bases in between. This CDR3 has 15 residues. DNA for the CDR3: TGTGCCAGTAGTATAGCCCCGGGAGTGGGGAATGAGCAGTTCTTC. Translating it yields CASSIAPGVGNEQFF.